The clone carrying this TCR beta chain appeared once. Its antigen remains unidentified. This specimen comes from a study of Ad26.COV2.S vaccination and SARS-CoV-2 variants. Study information: Participants got Ad26.COV2.S intramuscularly, once or twice 56 days apart.

Germline CDR1 is MDHEN and CDR2 is SYDVKM. CDR3 length equals 14 residues. The germline V and J ends were trimmed by 3 bases and 4 bases, with 12 bases remaining between them. Described treatment: about 20 received Ad26.COV2.S at low or high dose, single or two shots; 5 received placebo; per-sample allocation not given. Following the first vaccine or placebo injection, samples were taken on day 63. Vaccination used an Ad26 vector expressing Wuhan-strain SARS-CoV-2 spike. TCRdb keeps only in-frame clones here, not all; method: immunoSEQ multiplex PCR. The sample holds about 350,000 clones, 88% seen once. The study, taken as a whole, reports: The breadth of spike-specific CD8+ and CD4+ T cell responses after vaccination was reportedly substantial. It is possible that the TCR breadth and depth analyses underestimated the total T cell responses.

The V gene is TRBV28, the J gene TRBJ2-5; D is ambiguous. Sequences were derived from peripheral blood, sampled in a trial of Ad26.COV2.S vaccine versus placebo. This TCR derives from a person aged 18-60 years who received the Ad26.COV2.S COVID-19 vaccine or a placebo. The CDR3 DNA follows: TGTGCCAGCAGTTTGGTCAGGCTCCGAGAGACCCAGTACTTC. This sequence encodes CASSLVRLRETQYF.